The text below deals with one T cell receptor beta chain. Its antigen remains undetermined. Per-base qualities were not stored, and no clone one base away is much larger. From cysteine to phenylalanine, the CDR3 is 14 amino acids long. The only DNA kept is the CDR3, 42 bases in frame from the first base. V trim: 3 bases; J trim: 15 bases; unmatched bases: 13. CDR1 and CDR2 were assigned from the germline V gene as SNHLY and FYNNEI. Library construction relied on PCR. TCRdb names Illumina HiSeq 2500 as the instrument used. To reduce PCR and sequencing biases, unique molecular identifiers were built into the TCR beta cDNA libraries. Approximately 500,000 cDNA molecules were obtained per 1 to 10 million input T cells, so each molecule approximated one T cell. The patient libraries were prepared and sequenced with the same protocol used for the earlier healthy control dataset. Samples belonging to the same batch were prepared together, multiplexed and sequenced on a shared HiSeq lane. The original pipeline was this. MIGEC was used to process the raw barcoded reads, and molecular identifier groups with only a single read were discarded before consensus assembly and CDR3 extraction. VDJtools was used for post-analysis of the clonotype tables, and diversity was normalized by down-sampling every dataset to the size of the smallest sample. Repertoire overlap clustering matched CDR3 amino acid but not nucleotide sequences to correct batch-related cross-sample contamination. Clones were called with MiXCR by TCRdb after fastp trimmed the public reads at Q25, and only in-frame beta chains were retained. Every entry covers one CDR3 protein and lists the most common genes and DNA from its rows. It is TCRdb's table, rather than the study itself, that gives the V and J calls and clone size. Counted in this sample were approximately 660,000 distinct CDR3 sequences; approximately 60% of them appeared once. 10% to 12% of the sample rests with the top ten.

These data are taken from a study of post-analysis software for immune sequencing data (dated by TCRdb to the mid-2010s). Background for the entire study: The recorded disease courses included relapsing-remitting, secondary progressive and progressive-relapsing multiple sclerosis, and some patients had no subtype annotation. A subset of samples was prepared in parallel using single-end sample barcoding, then pooled and co-amplified after Illumina adapter ligation. The multiple sclerosis patient repertoires were compared with about a dozen previously published healthy control repertoires from donors aged about 6 to 28 years. Study-wide conclusions, independent of this receptor: The multiple sclerosis patient group was slightly younger than the control group. Compared with controls, multiple sclerosis patients had significantly lower normalized Chao1 diversity, a finding suggesting substantial peripheral T-cell clonal expansion. When samples were clustered directly using the F measure, samples prepared in the same batch co-clustered strongly, which prompted a batch-effect correction. Significantly higher frequencies in patients than in controls were found for about 5 TRBV segments, including TRBV5-6, TRBV5-1 and TRBV20-1.

To demonstrate the VDJtools post-analysis software, the study profiled TCR beta repertoires from the peripheral blood of approximately twelve young patients with multiple sclerosis. The patients with multiple sclerosis were children and adolescents between roughly 6 and 17 years of age. The sequence derives from a girl aged 2 to 10 with multiple sclerosis. The chain joins TRBV2 to TRBJ2-1, with 8 middle bases fitting TRBD1. Sequenced: blood. CDR3 sequence: CASSDSGQATVRFF. The nucleotide sequence reads TGTGCCAGCAGTGACTCGGGACAGGCCACGGTACGGTTCTTC.